The 29 T cell receptor beta chains below all came from one sample that was sequenced in a study of T cell changes during pregnancy in multiple sclerosis (dated by TCRdb to about 2019). Library preparation used the immunoSEQ multiplex PCR assay. TCRdb obtained this table from immuneACCESS and retained in-frame rearrangements with V and J assigned. These tables miss some clones; where compared with another copy, unresolved V genes account for less than half of the shortfall, and the remainder is unexplained. Recorded for this sample are tens of thousands of clones; about nine tenths of them occurred a single time. 0.5% to 0.6% of the sample is in the top ten clones. Sequencing used CD4+ T cells from peripheral blood mononuclear cells, obtained after pregnancy. Every receptor here comes from a female donor with multiple sclerosis, enrolled in a pregnancy study.

This clone was recorded once. This chain joins TRBV7-3 and TRBJ2-1, with 8 nucleotides matching TRBD1. Germline assignment: CDR1 SGHTA and CDR2 FQGTGA. V lost 5 bases, J lost 8 bases, and 26 bases stayed unmatched. This CDR3 has 20 amino acids. CDR3 sequence: CASSPRTGFLADPHVDEQFF. In nucleotides, the CDR3 is TGTGCCAGCAGCCCCAGGACAGGGTTCTTGGCGGACCCCCACGTGGATGAGCAGTTCTTC.

The chain uses TRBV19 and TRBJ2-7; 10 bases are a match to TRBD1. Germline-derived CDR1 and CDR2 are LNHDA and SQIVND (reference sequence). The CDR3 sequence is 14 residues long. V gave up 5 bases and J gave up 7 bases; unmatched junction bases: 8. The CDR3 DNA sequence: TGTGCCAGTAGTGGGACAGGGGACACGCGAGAGCAGTACTTC. Translating gives CASSGTGDTREQYF.

The CDR3 sequence is CASSISPGGPSGELFF. For the CDR3, the DNA is TGTGCCAGTAGTATTTCACCGGGAGGGCCTAGCGGGGAGCTGTTTTTT. V gene TRBV19 combines with J gene TRBJ2-2; 8 nucleotides agree with TRBD2. This CDR3 is built from 16 residues. CDR1 is LNHDA, CDR2 SQIVND, per germline (reference sequence). The V segment lost 3 bases and the J segment 7 bases; nucleotides outside the gene matches: 10.

The CDR3: CASSESASFYGYTF. The CDR3 DNA is TGCGCCAGCAGTGAGTCGGCCAGTTTCTATGGCTACACCTTC. The rearrangement links TRBV10-2 to TRBJ1-2; D is ambiguous. Trimming stripped 0 bases from V and 4 bases from J, with 9 bases between. The CDR3 length is 14 residues. CDR1 is WSHSY, CDR2 SAAADI, per germline.

This clone came up once. The J gene is TRBJ2-7, the V gene TRBV7-2, with 10 nucleotides matching TRBD2. Germline CDR1 is SGHTA and CDR2 is FQGNSA. The length of the CDR3 is 13 residues. V was pared by 7 bases and J by 12 bases, with 12 bases of the junction left unmatched. The CDR3 loop is CASTDLAGVGGYF. The DNA for the CDR3 is TGTGCCAGCACCGACCTAGCGGGGGTGGGAGGGTACTTC.

The rearrangement joins TRBV6-5 to TRBJ1-2; TRBD1 matches at 9 bases. In germline, CDR1 is MNHEY, CDR2 SVGAGI. This CDR3 has 14 residues. V trimming: 5 bases; J trimming: 3 bases; junction bases outside the gene matches: 4. This CDR3 reads CASSRTGGYYGYTF. The CDR3 nucleotides read TGTGCCAGCAGTCGCACAGGGGGCTACTATGGCTACACCTTC.

This chain joins TRBV29-1 and TRBJ2-2; TRBD1 might be the D (6 bases). The CDR3 consists of 15 residues. The V and J ends lost 1 base and 6 bases respectively, with 15 bases between them. Per germline, CDR1 SQVTM and CDR2 ANQGSEA. In DNA, the CDR3 is TGCAGCGTTGAAGGCTATACAGGGTCCCCCGGGGAGCTGTTTTTT. It translates to CSVEGYTGSPGELFF.

The CDR3: CASSVGTSGSYPLGEQYF. In nucleotides, the CDR3 is TGTGCCAGCAGCGTCGGGACTAGCGGGAGTTACCCCCTGGGGGAGCAGTACTTC. The chain combines TRBV9 with TRBJ2-7, with TRBD2 matching over 14 bases. The CDR3 is made up of 18 amino acids. J gave up 7 bases and V 2 bases, and 14 bases lay outside the gene matches. Germline-derived CDR1 and CDR2 are SGDLS and YYNGEE.

The chain couples TRBV10-3 to TRBJ2-7, with 8 bases lining up with TRBD1. This CDR3 contains 15 residues. V was clipped by 1 base and J by 5 bases; unmatched bases: 7. Germline values: CDR1 ENHRY, CDR2 SYGVKD. CDR3 region: CAISEFTGGLNEQYF. The CDR3 nucleotides are TGTGCCATCAGTGAGTTTACAGGGGGATTAAACGAGCAGTACTTC.

The rearrangement links TRBV5-5 to TRBJ2-7, with TRBD1 matching 8 bases. After removal of 0 bases from V and 2 bases from J, the junction contained 4 bases not matched to a gene. Germline V gives CDR1 SGHKS, CDR2 YYEKEE (reference sequence). CDR3 length: 15 residues. CDR3 sequence reads: CASSLAPTGAYEQYF. CDR3 sequence (DNA): TGTGCCAGCAGCTTGGCCCCGACAGGGGCCTACGAGCAGTACTTC. The full variable domain, rest sourced from reference TRBV5-5 and TRBJ2-7, is DAGVTQSPTHLIKTRGQQVTLRCSPISGHKSVSWYQQVLGQGPQFIFQYYEKEERGRGNFPDRFSARQFPNYSSELNVNALLLGDSALYLCASSLAPTGAYEQYFGPGTRLTVT.

V is TRBV9 and J is TRBJ1-3; 7 nucleotides agree with TRBD1. V lost 4 bases to trimming and J lost 0 bases; unmatched junction nucleotides: 7. Germline assignment: CDR1 SGDLS and CDR2 YYNGEE. This CDR3 region has 16 residues. The CDR3 DNA reads TGTGCCAGCAGCACCCCGACAGGGCCCTCTGGAAACACCATATATTTT. Translated, it gives CASSTPTGPSGNTIYF. The full variable domain, with the rest looked up from reference TRBV9 and TRBJ1-3, is DSGVTQTPKHLITATGQRVTLRCSPRSGDLSVYWYQQSLDQGLQFLIQYYNGEERAKGNILERFSAQQFPDLHSELNLSSLELGDSALYFCASSTPTGPSGNTIYFGEGSWLTVV.

This clone was counted a few times. The V call is TRBV14, the J call TRBJ1-2; 8 bases are a match to TRBD1. The CDR3 is 13 residues long. The V segment lost 2 bases and the J segment 4 bases; nucleotides outside the gene matches: 0. CDR1 SGHDN and CDR2 FVKESK come from the germline V gene. The CDR3 DNA is TGTGCCAGCAGCCAACAGGGGGCCTATGGCTACACCTTC. Protein sequence: CASSQQGAYGYTF.

The chain has TRBV5-1 and TRBJ1-1; D not certain. From germline, CDR1 is SGHRS and CDR2 YFSETQ. Trimming cost V 6 bases and J 0 bases, with 15 bases left between them. This CDR3 spans 15 amino acids. The CDR3 loop reads CASTLYGEMNTEAFF. The CDR3 DNA is TGCGCCAGCACCTTATACGGGGAGATGAACACTGAAGCTTTCTTT.

The chain carries TRBV28 and TRBJ2-3; 7 bases are a match to TRBD1. Losses at the gene ends were 5 bases for V and 6 bases for J; bases not matched to a gene: 11. The length of the CDR3 is 15 residues. Looked up from germline, CDR1 is MDHEN and CDR2 is SYDVKM. CDR3 region: CASSPTGTQGDTQYF. Written as DNA, the CDR3 is TGTGCCAGCAGTCCGACAGGGACACAAGGCGATACGCAGTATTTT.

The V call is TRBV10-3, the J call TRBJ1-4; tentatively, D is TRBD1 (6 bases). Germline V gene data show CDR1 as ENHRY and CDR2 as SYGVKD. This CDR3 region has 13 residues. Between the trimmed V and J ends, which lost 6 bases and 8 bases, there was a span of 13 bases. The CDR3 is CAIRPPGGEKLFF. CDR3 nucleotide sequence: TGTGCCATCAGGCCCCCTGGGGGCGAAAAACTGTTTTTT.

The V call is TRBV29-1, the J call TRBJ2-2; 11 positions agree with TRBD1. The germline gives CDR1 SQVTM, CDR2 ANQGSEA. V shed 8 bases and J 4 bases; nucleotides not matched to a gene: 3. The CDR3 is made up of 13 amino acids. Here the CDR3 reads CSMGQGGTGELFF. In nucleotides, the CDR3 is TGCAGCATGGGACAGGGGGGCACCGGGGAGCTGTTTTTT.

This clone was counted a few times. The chain recombines TRBV6-1 with TRBJ1-1, with no clear D. The length of the CDR3 is 13 residues. The germline gives CDR1 MNHNS, CDR2 SASEGT. Trimming left V 10 bases short and J 0 bases short, with 12 bases between. CDR3 bases: TGTGCCACCAACAAAGGAGTGAACACTGAAGCTTTCTTT. Encoded protein: CATNKGVNTEAFF.

V is TRBV30 and J is TRBJ1-4; D remains ambiguous. The ends were cut back, 8 bases at V and 3 bases at J, with 13 bases in the middle. The length of the CDR3 is 13 residues. Germline V lookup: CDR1 GTSNPN, CDR2 SVGIG (reference sequence). This CDR3 reads CAHSSGSNEKLFF. CDR3 in DNA: TGTGCCCATAGCTCGGGATCTAATGAAAAACTGTTTTTT.

This sequence joins TRBV18 and TRBJ2-5; D ambiguous. The CDR3 covers 13 residues. The germline gives CDR1 KGHSH, CDR2 LQKENI. The V and J ends lost 3 bases and 4 bases respectively, with 9 bases between them. CDR3 DNA sequence: TGTGCCAGCTCACCTCAGCGTATAGAGACCCAGTACTTC. It specifies CASSPQRIETQYF.

The chain employs TRBV18 and TRBJ2-3; weak D call: TRBD1 (5 bases). CDR1 and CDR2 (germline): KGHSH, LQKENI. This CDR3 is built from 15 residues. V shed 2 bases and J shed 4 bases, with 13 bases lying between them. The CDR3 sequence: CASSPFSSGSDTQYF. CDR3 nucleotides: TGTGCCAGCTCACCATTCTCCTCAGGGTCAGATACGCAGTATTTT.

This clone appeared once. At one end, the junction sequence differs from germline, possibly due to a read error. The genes are TRBV10-2 and TRBJ2-1; the match to TRBD2 covers 9 bases. The germline gives CDR1 WSHSY, CDR2 SAAADI. There are 15 residues in the CDR3. CDR3 residues: CASRIGTSSYNEQFF. For the CDR3, the DNA is TGCGCCAGCAGGATCGGGACTAGCAGTTACAATGAACAGTTCTTC.

This sequence joins TRBV7-2 and TRBJ2-3, with a tentative D call TRBD2 (6 bases). Germline loops: CDR1 SGHTA, CDR2 FQGNSA. Trimming removed 2 bases from V and 1 base from J, with 13 bases in between. CDR3 size: 16 residues. The CDR3 bases are TGTGCCAGCAGCTTATCGCGGGGTGGTGGCACAGATACGCAGTATTTT. Translating gives CASSLSRGGGTDTQYF. The variable domain in full, completed from reference TRBV7-2 and TRBJ2-3, reads GAGVSQSPSNKVTEKGKDVELRCDPISGHTALYWYRQSLGQGLEFLIYFQGNSAPDKSGLPSDRFSAERTGGSVSTLTIQRTQQEDSAVYLCASSLSRGGGTDTQYFGPGTRLTVL.

V gene TRBV5-1 combines with J gene TRBJ2-5; a weak D match, TRBD2 (5 bases). Trimming left V 0 bases short and J 5 bases short, with 14 bases between. Germline V gives CDR1 SGHRS, CDR2 YFSETQ. The CDR3 runs to 15 residues. The CDR3: CASSLGNRRGETQYF. The CDR3 nucleotides read TGCGCCAGCAGCTTGGGGAACCGCCGCGGGGAGACCCAGTACTTC.

This rearrangement joins TRBV6-1 to TRBJ2-7; 9 bases agree with TRBD1. Germline V CDR1 and CDR2: MNHNS, SASEGT. Losses at the gene ends were 7 bases for V and 2 bases for J; bases not matched to a gene: 6. The CDR3 spans 14 residues. CDR3 DNA: TGTGCCAGCACCCCCGGGACAGGGACCTACGAGCAGTACTTC. Translation: CASTPGTGTYEQYF.

The chain couples TRBV18 to TRBJ2-7, with TRBD1 identical over 10 bases. The CDR3 is 14 residues long. Germline V gene data show CDR1 as KGHSH and CDR2 as LQKENI. The ends lost 8 bases at V and 5 bases at J; junction bases unmatched: 9. The CDR3 nucleotides read TGTGCCAGCGTCCCCGGGACAGGGGACCACGAGCAGTACTTC. Translated: CASVPGTGDHEQYF.

This chain links TRBV11-2 with TRBJ2-1; 9 bases align to TRBD2. Germline CDR1 reads SGHAT; CDR2 reads FQNNGV. V lost 1 base, J lost 9 bases, and 7 bases stayed unmatched. This CDR3 comprises 15 residues. The CDR3, as DNA: TGTGCCAGCAGCTTAGGCGGGAGGGCCCTCGTTGAGCAGTTCTTC. This translates into CASSLGGRALVEQFF.

The V call is TRBV6-4, the J call TRBJ1-1; D remains unclear. The CDR3 spans 13 residues. V gave up 3 bases and J gave up 4 bases, with 9 bases separating them. Germline V lookup: CDR1 MRHNA, CDR2 SNTAGT. In DNA, the CDR3 is TGTGCCAGCAGTGAATGGGCCGGCACTGAAGCTTTCTTT. This sequence encodes CASSEWAGTEAFF.

The gene calls are TRBV10-3 and TRBJ2-1; D perhaps matches TRBD2 (6 bases). Germline CDR1 ENHRY, CDR2 SYGVKD. The V end was cut by 11 bases, the J end by 6 bases, with 14 bases between. CDR3 length: 12 amino acids. Written as DNA, the CDR3 is TGTGCCTCTGGCGGGACCGGCAATGAGCAGTTCTTC. It encodes CASGGTGNEQFF.

This clone was seen only a few times. The chain is built from TRBV18 and TRBJ1-1, with 8 bases lining up with TRBD1. V dropped 3 bases and J dropped 0; count of bases not matched to a gene: 12. Germline assignment: CDR1 KGHSH and CDR2 LQKENI. CDR3 length: 18 amino acids. As DNA, the CDR3 is TGTGCCAGCTCACCCCCTGACAGGGGTCGACGCATGAACACTGAAGCTTTCTTT. Translating gives CASSPPDRGRRMNTEAFF.